Described below is a single T cell receptor (beta chain) sequence and its context. This clone's antigen is unknown. No base qualities exist here, and no much larger clone lies one base off it. Enrolling through a virtual design, the prospective study's participants ranged in age from about 18 to 100 years and lived across about two dozen United States geographic areas. In the prospective study, participants were assigned to cohorts based on the clinical history participants reported in a screening survey and a study questionnaire. Recovered participants in ImmuneRACE Cohort 3 were defined as having two consecutive negative NP/OP PCR tests, clearance from a healthcare professional, or resolution of symptoms. In the prospective study, whole blood, serum and a nasopharyngeal or oropharyngeal swab were collected from each participant by mobile phlebotomists. Additional blood draws and questionnaires over an approximately 2-month period could optionally be provided by prospective study participants. Before DNA extraction, blood samples from the prospective study were shipped at room temperature or frozen.

This entry is derived from a study of blood T cell repertoires in COVID-19 (dated by TCRdb to the early 2020s). Concerning the study at large: Samples covering the acute and convalescent phases of COVID-19 were provided by collaborators in the United States, Italy and Spain. HLA class I and class II types, where available, came from metadata supplied by the sample provider rather than from assay-based typing. The prospective study material was composed of cDNA or gDNA derived from T cells, B-cell-depleted T cells, or PBMCs. A de-identified subject ID, COVID-19 status, age in years and sex were almost always included in the sample metadata. A freely available public database, intended as a resource for researchers studying the immune response to SARS-CoV-2, is where the repertoires were released. The dataset comprised deeply sampled blood TCRbeta repertoires from subjects exposed to, actively infected with, or recovered from COVID-19. The samples were drawn from two sources: the first 160 participants of the ongoing ImmuneRACE study, and fewer than 1,500 subjects contributed by 6 global collaborators.

TCRbeta CDR3 regions were amplified from genomic DNA using the immunoSEQ Assay, a bias-controlled multiplex PCR. In the paper's pipeline: Nucleated cell counts per sample were estimated from amplification of reference gene primers within the assay. To quantify the absolute abundance of each unique TCRbeta CDR3 rearrangement, sequence reads were collapsed and filtered. For each sample, productive Simpson clonality was calculated as the square root of Simpson's diversity index over productive rearrangements. TCRdb mirrors the immuneACCESS table, restricted to in-frame sequences. Some clones are absent from its copies; in checked studies, under half trace to an unresolved V gene, and the reason for the others is unknown. Clone size and the V and J calls come from that table; the DNA yielded D and trimming. In all, the sample holds about 370,000 clones, and 85% to 90% of those were seen once. The top ten hold more than 0.8% of the sample.

The cysteine opens and the phenylalanine closes a CDR3 of 15 amino acids. The entry retains the CDR3 DNA only, 45 bases that are in frame from base 1. CDR1 and CDR2 are drawn from the germline V gene: SGHVS, FQNEAQ. V ends up 5 bases short and J 5 bases short, with an unmatched junction base count of 11. Study-wide conclusions, independent of this receptor: Clinical and demographic metadata were provided uncurated, with the amount varying by source and participant.

The material sequenced was PBMCs or T cells enriched from blood (not recorded which). The V and J segments used are TRBV7-8 and TRBJ2-7; TRBD1 matches 8 bases in the middle. The clonotype comes from a man between 18 and 29 years old who had recovered from COVID-19. The CDR3 protein is CASSPWTGSMDEQYF. The nucleotide sequence is TGTGCCAGCAGCCCCTGGACAGGGAGTATGGACGAGCAGTACTTC.